Listed here are 31 T cell receptor beta chains from one sample, sequenced in a study of blood T cell repertoires in COVID-19. Produced via immunoSEQ multiplex PCR; TCRdb's table is partial and in-frame only. The sample has about 88,000 clones, roughly 86% seen once. Sequenced input: peripheral blood. The receptors derive from a human donor in a cohort sampled during active COVID-19.

This chain joins TRBV10-2 and TRBJ2-1, with 8 bases identical to TRBD2. Germline V gene data show CDR1 as WSHSY and CDR2 as SAAADI. The CDR3 has 15 amino acids. The V gene end was trimmed by 10 bases and the J gene end by 6 bases; junction bases not matched to a gene: 14. CDR3 nucleotides: TGCGCCACCAATACCGCCGGGACTAGGTTCAATGAGCAGTTCTTC. Its protein is CATNTAGTRFNEQFF.

In its sample, this clone was seen a few times. This chain joins TRBV11-2 and TRBJ2-3, with 7 bases matching TRBD2. The germline V gene encodes CDR1 SGHAT and CDR2 FQNNGV. The CDR3 loop spans 17 amino acids. With V trimmed by 5 bases and J by 4 bases, 15 bases remained unmatched. CDR3 amino acids: CASSPSWGGGFADTQYF. CDR3 in DNA: TGTGCCAGCAGCCCCTCCTGGGGCGGGGGTTTCGCAGATACGCAGTATTTT.

The rearrangement joins TRBV6-6 to TRBJ2-7; perhaps TRBD1 as D (6 bases). V lost 5 bases to trimming and J lost 7 bases, with 15 bases between them. The germline CDR1 and CDR2 sequences are MNHNY and SVGAGI (reference sequence). This CDR3 contains 13 residues. The CDR3 sequence is CASSRQVALEQYF. CDR3 in DNA: TGTGCCAGCAGTCGACAGGTGGCTTTAGAGCAGTACTTC.

The CDR3 bases are TGTGCCAGTGCTAGACTAGCGGGTATTAGCACAGATACGCAGTATTTT. This translates into CASARLAGISTDTQYF. The rearrangement uses TRBV2 and TRBJ2-3; TRBD2 aligns across 10 bases. Germline assignment: CDR1 SNHLY and CDR2 FYNNEI. V lost 9 bases, J lost 0 bases, and 9 bases stayed unmatched. The CDR3 spans 16 residues.

The V gene is TRBV7-7, the J gene TRBJ2-1, with D maybe TRBD1 (6 bases). The CDR3 runs 13 residues. The germline gives CDR1 SSHAT, CDR2 FNYEAQ (reference sequence). The V end was cut by 5 bases, the J end by 5 bases, with 10 bases between. CDR3 nucleotides: TGTGCCAGCAGCCTATCAGGGGACAATGAGCAGTTCTTC. Residues: CASSLSGDNEQFF.

The chain employs TRBV18 and TRBJ2-1; 9 nucleotides line up with TRBD2. This CDR3 comprises 21 residues. In germline, CDR1 is KGHSH, CDR2 LQKENI. V was pared by 3 bases and J by 2 bases, with 20 bases of the junction left unmatched. The CDR3 sequence: CASSPFRPGAGGPNPYNEQFF. The CDR3 DNA sequence: TGTGCCAGCTCACCTTTCCGGCCGGGGGCGGGAGGGCCTAACCCCTACAATGAGCAGTTCTTC.

The J gene is TRBJ2-2, the V gene TRBV20-1, with D maybe TRBD2 (5 bases). CDR3 length: 16 residues. The V gene lost 3 bases and the J gene lost 2 bases, with 16 bases spanning the gap. The germline V gene has CDR1 DFQATT and CDR2 SNEGSKA (reference sequence). The DNA of the CDR3 is TGCAGTGCTAGTTTGTTATCGGGATTTAACACCGGGGAGCTGTTTTTT. This codes for CSASLLSGFNTGELFF.

The V gene is TRBV19, the J gene TRBJ1-5; D is ambiguous. This CDR3 has 15 amino acids. V dropped 9 bases and J dropped 0 bases, with 15 bases sitting between them. CDR1 and CDR2 (germline): LNHDA, SQIVND (reference sequence). The CDR3 DNA follows: TGTGCCAGCCAAGGGAGTCGATATAGCAATCAGCCCCAGCATTTT. It translates to CASQGSRYSNQPQHF.

The rearrangement links TRBV3-1 (or the pseudogene TRBV3-2) to TRBJ1-1; unclear D gene. V lost 0 bases, J lost 2 bases, and 10 bases lay in between. The length of the CDR3 is 15 residues. In germline, CDR1 is LGHDT, CDR2 YNNKEL (reference sequence). The CDR3 is CASSQDADINTEAFF. The CDR3 DNA follows: TGTGCCAGCAGCCAAGATGCTGACATTAACACTGAAGCTTTCTTT.

This rearrangement joins TRBV29-1 to TRBJ2-7, with 10 positions matching TRBD1. Trimming cost V 0 bases and J 3 bases; bases outside gene matches: 8. This CDR3 has 16 residues. Germline lookup yields CDR1 SQVTM and CDR2 ANQGSEA. The CDR3 loop reads CSVEDQGTGASYEQYF. The CDR3 DNA sequence: TGCAGCGTTGAAGATCAAGGGACAGGGGCCAGCTACGAGCAGTACTTC.

This chain connects TRBV28 to TRBJ2-1, with D perhaps TRBD1 (5 bases). This CDR3 has 18 amino acids. V lost 2 bases and J lost 2, with 19 bases in between. Per germline, CDR1 MDHEN and CDR2 SYDVKM. The CDR3 sequence is CASSLSMGKGLTYNEQFF. The CDR3 DNA reads TGTGCCAGCAGTTTAAGCATGGGCAAGGGGCTAACCTACAATGAGCAGTTCTTC. The variable domain in full, completed from reference TRBV28 and TRBJ2-1, reads DVKVTQSSRYLVKRTGEKVFLECVQDMDHENMFWYRQDPGLGLRLIYFSYDVKMKEKGDIPEGYSVSREKKERFSLILESASTNQTSMYLCASSLSMGKGLTYNEQFFGPGTRLTVL.

The V gene is TRBV5-1, the J gene TRBJ1-1, with 10 bases identical to TRBD1. V lost 1 base, J lost 6 bases, and 6 bases stayed unmatched. Germline V gene sequence: CDR1 SGHRS, CDR2 YFSETQ. CDR3 size: 15 residues. Here the CDR3 reads CASSLRDRGFPEAFF. The DNA for the CDR3 is TGCGCCAGCAGCTTGAGGGACAGGGGATTCCCTGAAGCTTTCTTT.

This rearrangement joins TRBV27 to TRBJ1-6; D call uncertain. Germline V CDR1 and CDR2: MNHEY, SMNVEV (reference sequence). The CDR3 consists of 14 residues. V shed 2 bases and J shed 9 bases, with 11 bases lying between them. The CDR3 DNA reads as TGTGCCAGCAGTTTAGGTCGGACTCGTTCACCCCTCCACTTT. It codes for CASSLGRTRSPLHF.

The chain is built from TRBV19 and TRBJ1-5; tentative D call: TRBD1 (6 bases). The CDR3 length is 14 residues. Germline assignment: CDR1 LNHDA and CDR2 SQIVND (reference sequence). Trimming cost V 5 bases and J 5 bases, with 13 bases left between them. CDR3 region: CASSPQGRDQPQHF. CDR3 DNA sequence: TGTGCCAGTAGTCCCCAGGGGAGGGATCAGCCCCAGCATTTT.

The rearrangement joins TRBV5-6 to TRBJ2-5, with no clear D. In germline, CDR1 is SGHDT, CDR2 YYEEEE. V lost 3 bases and J lost 5, with 8 bases in between. This CDR3 has 12 residues. The chain's CDR3 is CASSSDWETQYF. The CDR3 DNA reads as TGTGCCAGCAGCTCAGACTGGGAGACCCAGTACTTC.

CDR3 nucleotides: TGTGCCAGCAGCCCGGGGACTAGCGTGTCAGATACGCAGTATTTT. This encodes CASSPGTSVSDTQYF. The chain couples TRBV7-2 to TRBJ2-3; TRBD2 agrees at 10 bases. Unmatched junction bases numbered 6, after V lost 5 bases and J lost 4 bases. Germline V lookup: CDR1 SGHTA, CDR2 FQGNSA. The length of the CDR3 is 15 residues.

The V and J genes are TRBV9 and TRBJ2-5; the match to TRBD2 covers 7 bases. This CDR3 region has 14 residues. Trimming removed 1 base from V and 2 bases from J; junction bases left unmatched: 2. Germline values: CDR1 SGDLS, CDR2 YYNGEE. The CDR3 reads CASSVYGGQETQYF. CDR3 DNA sequence: TGTGCCAGCAGCGTATACGGGGGGCAAGAGACCCAGTACTTC. Together with reference TRBV9 and TRBJ2-5, the CDR3 gives the full variable domain: DSGVTQTPKHLITATGQRVTLRCSPRSGDLSVYWYQQSLDQGLQFLIQYYNGEERAKGNILERFSAQQFPDLHSELNLSSLELGDSALYFCASSVYGGQETQYFGPGTRLLVL.

J is TRBJ1-2 and V is TRBV9, with a weak D call TRBD1 (6 bases). Germline lookup yields CDR1 SGDLS and CDR2 YYNGEE. The V end was cut by 4 bases, the J end by 7 bases, with 14 bases between. The CDR3 runs 13 residues. Here the CDR3 DNA reads TGTGCCAGCAGCAGAGACAGGTTGGGTGGCTACACCTTC. Translation: CASSRDRLGGYTF.

This clone has just a few counts. The J gene is TRBJ1-2, the V gene TRBV27; unclear D gene. CDR1 MNHEY and CDR2 SMNVEV come from the germline V gene (reference sequence). The CDR3 runs 14 residues. Trimming took off 8 bases at V and 3 bases at J, with 16 bases between the two ends. The CDR3 bases are TGTGCCAGCGGACCCCGGAGGCAGGACTATGGCTACACCTTC. Translating it yields CASGPRRQDYGYTF.

This chain connects TRBV7-2 to TRBJ2-7; perhaps TRBD1 as D (6 bases). Germline values: CDR1 SGHTA, CDR2 FQGNSA. Trimming cost V 4 bases and J 0 bases, with 13 bases left between them. The CDR3 length is 15 residues. The CDR3 loop is CASSSRTADSYEQYF. The CDR3 coding sequence is TGTGCCAGCAGCTCTCGGACAGCAGACTCCTACGAGCAGTACTTC.

As DNA, the CDR3 is TGCGCCAGCGGCTCAGGGACTGCAAAGGAGACCCAGTACTTC. It specifies CASGSGTAKETQYF. The rearrangement uses TRBV5-1 and TRBJ2-5, with D perhaps matching TRBD2 (6 bases). The CDR3 is 14 residues long. Germline loops: CDR1 SGHRS, CDR2 YFSETQ. Trimming left V 7 bases short and J 5 bases short, with 18 bases between.

This sequence joins TRBV29-1 and TRBJ1-1; D is unresolved. The CDR3 is 14 residues long. Germline CDR1 reads SQVTM; CDR2 reads ANQGSEA. V was clipped by 0 bases and J by 0 bases, with 8 bases between them. The DNA of the CDR3 is TGCAGCGTTGAAGAGGGCCGTATGAACACTGAAGCTTTCTTT. Amino acids: CSVEEGRMNTEAFF.

V is TRBV24-1 and J is TRBJ2-3, with TRBD2 matching 7 bases. Germline CDR1 and CDR2: KGHDR and SFDVKD. V was clipped by 4 bases and J by 0 bases; unmatched bases: 6. The CDR3 covers 16 residues. CDR3 region: CATSDYTGLSTDTQYF. The CDR3, as DNA: TGTGCCACCAGTGACTACACGGGACTAAGCACAGATACGCAGTATTTT.

The J gene is TRBJ2-1, the V gene TRBV4-1; TRBD2 matches at 7 bases. V trimming: 1 base; J trimming: 2 bases; junction bases outside the gene matches: 5. Germline assignment: CDR1 MGHRA and CDR2 YSYEKL. This CDR3 spans 16 amino acids. CDR3 region: CASSQGKAGTYNEQFF. The CDR3 bases are TGCGCCAGCAGCCAAGGTAAAGCGGGGACCTACAATGAGCAGTTCTTC.

The genes are TRBV18 and TRBJ1-6, with TRBD1 identical over 10 bases. With V trimmed by 3 bases and J by 5 bases, 4 bases remained unmatched. Germline V gene data show CDR1 as KGHSH and CDR2 as LQKENI. This CDR3 region has 16 residues. CDR3 amino acids: CASSPPGQGNNSPLHF. CDR3 DNA sequence: TGTGCCAGCTCACCCCCGGGACAGGGGAATAATTCACCCCTCCACTTT.

As regards this clone: Other DNA sequences of this sample code for an identical CDR3. The chain employs TRBV7-9 and TRBJ2-7; possibly TRBD2 for D (5 bases). CDR3 length: 12 amino acids. V was shortened by 5 bases and J by 4 bases, with 9 bases between the two germline ends. CDR1 SEHNR and CDR2 FQNEAQ come from the germline V gene (reference sequence). The CDR3 sequence: CASSPTGYEQYF. The CDR3 DNA is TGTGCCAGCAGCCCTACGGGGTACGAGCAGTACTTC.

J is TRBJ1-1 and V is TRBV10-3, with D unresolved. The CDR3 runs 12 residues. The germline V and J ends were trimmed by 0 bases and 5 bases, with 4 bases remaining between them. The germline V gene has CDR1 ENHRY and CDR2 SYGVKD. The CDR3 coding sequence is TGTGCCATCAGTGAGTCGAGAACTGAAGCTTTCTTT. Encoded protein: CAISESRTEAFF.

The chain uses TRBV10-1 and TRBJ2-2; D gene ambiguous. CDR1 is WNHNN, CDR2 SYGVQD, per germline (reference sequence). With 4 bases removed from V and 2 bases from J, the gap between germline ends came to 8 bases. This CDR3 region has 14 residues. The CDR3 DNA reads TGCGCCAGCAGTGGATCAGGAAACACCGGGGAGCTGTTTTTT. This sequence encodes CASSGSGNTGELFF.

The chain uses TRBV9 and TRBJ2-3, with TRBD2 identical over 10 bases. Germline loops: CDR1 SGDLS, CDR2 YYNGEE. Germline trimming cut 2 bases from V and 11 bases from J; bases unmatched to any gene: 8. CDR3 size: 14 residues. The CDR3 coding sequence is TGTGCCAGCAGCGTCGGGCTAGCGGGAGTTAAGCAGTATTTT. Its protein product is CASSVGLAGVKQYF.

V and J are TRBV12-5 and TRBJ2-7, with D possibly matching TRBD1 (6 bases). The CDR3 is made up of 14 amino acids. Germline-derived CDR1 and CDR2 are LGHNT and FRNRAP. The V and J ends lost 1 base and 3 bases respectively, with 10 bases between them. The CDR3 nucleotides are TGTGCTAGTGGTTTGGACGGGACACTCTACGAGCAGTACTTC. The encoded protein is CASGLDGTLYEQYF.

The chain couples TRBV9 to TRBJ2-3; 12 bases align to TRBD2. This CDR3 has 17 amino acids. V dropped 3 bases and J dropped 1; count of bases not matched to a gene: 6. Germline values: CDR1 SGDLS, CDR2 YYNGEE. CDR3 residues: CASSATSGSLGTDTQYF. The CDR3 DNA reads TGTGCCAGCAGCGCGACTAGCGGGAGCCTCGGCACAGATACGCAGTATTTT.